One and the same sample provided the 11 T cell receptor beta chains below, sequenced in a study of Ad26.COV2.S vaccination and SARS-CoV-2 variants. Sequenced by immunoSEQ multiplex PCR; TCRdb stores in-frame clones only, minus some. The repertoire holds fewer than 600,000 clones, with 80% to 90% as singletons. Treatment: some 20 received Ad26.COV2.S at low or high dose, single or two shots; about five received placebo; per-sample allocation not given. The study sampled participants on day 63 after the first vaccine or placebo injection. Sequencing was performed on peripheral blood, taken in a trial of Ad26.COV2.S vaccine versus placebo. These receptors came from a person between 18 and 59 years old who received the Ad26.COV2.S COVID-19 vaccine or a placebo.

This rearrangement joins TRBV7-2 to TRBJ2-3; D remains unclear. The length of the CDR3 is 14 residues. Trimming took 6 bases from V and 1 from J, leaving 11 bases between them. The V gene's germline CDR1 is SGHTA and CDR2 FQGNSA. The DNA of the CDR3 is TGTGCCAGCAGGCTTAGAAAGGGCACAGATACGCAGTATTTT. The encoded protein is CASRLRKGTDTQYF.

The chain employs TRBV19 and TRBJ1-5; weak D call: TRBD1 (5 bases). The CDR3 consists of 14 residues. The ends were cut back, 0 bases at V and 3 bases at J, with 6 bases in the middle. Germline V gene sequence: CDR1 LNHDA, CDR2 SQIVND (reference sequence). The CDR3 region is CASSIEGDNQPQHF. The CDR3, as DNA: TGTGCCAGTAGTATAGAGGGGGACAATCAGCCCCAGCATTTT.

The genes are TRBV27 and TRBJ2-7, with 7 positions matching TRBD2. The germline V gene encodes CDR1 MNHEY and CDR2 SMNVEV (reference sequence). This CDR3 comprises 14 residues. The V and J ends lost 2 bases and 5 bases, in that order; junction bases with no gene match: 6. The DNA for the CDR3 is TGTGCCAGCAGTTTAACGCGGGAGCCCAACGAGCAGTACTTC. Translating it yields CASSLTREPNEQYF.

This chain uses TRBV28 with TRBJ2-1; D is unclear. V lost 6 bases and J 3 bases, leaving 3 bases between the germline ends. Germline CDR1 reads MDHEN; CDR2 reads SYDVKM. The CDR3 consists of 11 residues. The CDR3 region is CASRFYNEQFF. As DNA, the CDR3 is TGTGCCAGCAGATTCTACAATGAGCAGTTCTTC.

This chain uses TRBV30 with TRBJ1-5; D gene unclear. This CDR3 is built from 13 residues. V lost 1 base and J 3 bases, leaving 7 bases between the germline ends. CDR1 is GTSNPN and CDR2 is SVGIG in the germline V gene (reference sequence). The CDR3 nucleotides are TGTGCCTGGAGTGAGACGGACAATCAGCCCCAGCATTTT. Its protein is CAWSETDNQPQHF.

This sequence joins TRBV9 and TRBJ1-1, with D uncertain. Trimming shortened V by 0 bases and J by 1 base, and 10 bases separated the two germline ends. The CDR3 extends over 15 amino acids. Germline V gene data show CDR1 as SGDLS and CDR2 as YYNGEE. CDR3 protein: CASSVEASRNTEAFF. The CDR3 DNA sequence: TGTGCCAGCAGCGTAGAGGCCAGCAGGAACACTGAAGCTTTCTTT.

This chain uses TRBV2 with TRBJ1-6; D perhaps matches TRBD1 (5 bases). Germline CDR1 SNHLY, CDR2 FYNNEI. The V gene lost 6 bases and the J gene lost 9 bases, with 12 bases spanning the gap. The CDR3 spans 13 residues. The CDR3, as DNA: TGTGCCAGCAGCACGAGGGGAACTTCACCCCTCCACTTT. Its protein product is CASSTRGTSPLHF.

Only one count was recorded for this clone. V usage is TRBV7-9 and J usage is TRBJ1-2, with TRBD1 matching 8 bases. There are 14 residues in the CDR3. The V gene end was trimmed by 5 bases and the J gene end by 0 bases; junction bases not matched to a gene: 2. Germline loops: CDR1 SEHNR, CDR2 FQNEAQ (reference sequence). CDR3 coding DNA: TGTGCCAGCAGCAAGGACAGGGCTAACTATGGCTACACCTTC. Its translation is CASSKDRANYGYTF.

The chain links TRBV4-1 to TRBJ1-4; 12 nucleotides match TRBD1. Germline assignment: CDR1 MGHRA and CDR2 YSYEKL. The CDR3 runs 15 residues. With 4 bases clipped from V and 8 bases from J, the junction kept 5 bases outside the gene matches. CDR3 region: CASSPGQGASEKLFF. For the CDR3, the DNA is TGCGCCAGCAGCCCGGGACAGGGGGCTTCGGAAAAACTGTTTTTT.

The CDR3: CASRPLAGVEGSYNEQFF. The DNA for the CDR3 is TGTGCCAGCCGACCACTAGCGGGAGTTGAAGGTTCCTACAATGAGCAGTTCTTC. The chain links TRBV25-1 to TRBJ2-1, with 11 bases lining up with TRBD2. V lost 8 bases and J lost 1; bases outside the gene matches: 13. Germline V lookup: CDR1 MGHDK, CDR2 SYGVNS. The CDR3 runs 18 residues.

This chain links TRBV24-1 with TRBJ2-5; D remains unclear. The CDR3 is made up of 11 amino acids. V lost 6 bases and J 4 bases, leaving 5 bases between the germline ends. Germline V gives CDR1 KGHDR, CDR2 SFDVKD. CDR3 in amino acids: CATSFGETQYF. The CDR3 nucleotides read TGTGCCACCAGTTTTGGAGAGACCCAGTACTTC.